The entry below describes one TCR beta chain. Sequencing was performed with immunoSEQ multiplex PCR; in TCRdb, only in-frame clones are kept and a portion is missing. The sample shows roughly 140,000 clones, 65% to 90% of them seen only once. The CDR3 is 14 residues long. The germline V gene has CDR1 LNHDA and CDR2 SQIVND (reference sequence). Trimming cost V 3 bases and J 8 bases, with 17 bases left between them. The record originates from a study of blood T cell repertoires in COVID-19. The chain joins TRBV19 to TRBJ2-7; possibly TRBD1 for D (5 bases). This clonotype was obtained from a man aged 50 to 59 with acute or convalescent COVID-19. The specimen was peripheral blood. The CDR3 loop is CASSIQSTARKQYF. The DNA for the CDR3 is TGTGCCAGTAGTATCCAGTCGACAGCCCGGAAGCAGTACTTC.